This T cell receptor (beta chain) comes out of a study of control samples from healthy donors and cancer patients. Sequenced by immunoSEQ multiplex PCR; TCRdb stores in-frame clones only, minus some. The sample records fewer than 200,000 clones, 96% being singletons. Germline V gene sequence: CDR1 SGHRS, CDR2 YFSETQ. The CDR3 totals 15 residues. The V and J ends lost 5 bases and 0 bases respectively, with 12 bases between them. This sequence originates from a woman aged 25 to 45 in good health. The sequencing input was blood. V usage is TRBV5-1 and J usage is TRBJ2-1; D gene uncertain. Written as DNA, the CDR3 is TGCGCCAGCAGTTGGCCCAGTGGCTCCTACAATGAGCAGTTCTTC. It specifies CASSWPSGSYNEQFF.